The 3 T cell receptor beta chains below come from one sample, sequenced in a study of vaccination and CD4 T cells after COVID-19. Treatment defined: approximately 9-day PBMC culture with coronavirus spike peptide pools or control peptides (ViraFEST assay). Sequencing of the DNA from cultured CD4+ T cells was carried out with the Oncomine TCR Beta short-read assay. TCRdb reanalysed the PCR reads using MiXCR and keeps one entry per CDR3 protein. The sample includes 3,500 to 4,000 distinct CDR3 sequences, 71% of them seen just once. These receptors lack a known antigen. Sequencing was performed on CD4+ T cells from blood, cultured in vitro. The receptor set was obtained from a human donor who had recovered from COVID-19.

This clonotype was recorded a few times. The V call is TRBV6-5, the J call TRBJ2-4; TRBD2 matches 12 bases. Losses at the gene ends were 4 bases for V and 0 bases for J; bases not matched to a gene: 10. Germline V CDR1 and CDR2: MNHEY, SVGAGI. This CDR3 comprises 19 residues. The CDR3: CASSSRLTSGGLAKNIQYF. The CDR3, as DNA: TGTGCCAGCAGTTCGAGACTGACTAGCGGGGGTTTAGCCAAAAACATTCAGTACTTC.

J is TRBJ1-4 and V is TRBV10-3, with D perhaps TRBD1 (5 bases). V was cut by 4 bases and J by 1 base, with 13 bases left in between. The CDR3 totals 16 residues. CDR1 and CDR2 (germline): ENHRY, SYGVKD. CDR3 region: CAISVAPGLTNEKLFF. DNA of the CDR3: TGTGCCATCAGTGTAGCACCGGGACTAACTAATGAAAAACTGTTTTTT.

This rearrangement joins TRBV14 to TRBJ2-5, with D possibly being TRBD2 (7 bases). Trimming removed 1 base from V and 2 bases from J, with 11 bases in between. The germline CDR1 and CDR2 sequences are SGHDN and FVKESK. The CDR3 loop spans 15 amino acids. CDR3 DNA sequence: TGTGCCAGCAGCCAAGTCGGGGGGCTGCAAGAGACCCAGTACTTC. Translated: CASSQVGGLQETQYF.